Listed here are 32 T cell receptor beta chains from one sample, sequenced in a study of blood T cell repertoires in COVID-19. Profiling relied on immunoSEQ multiplex PCR, and the TCRdb table lists in-frame clones only, not all of them. The sample has just over 95,000 clones, approximately 81% seen once; the top ten hold roughly 4.1%. The specimen sequenced was peripheral blood. The receptor set was obtained from a man aged 60 to 75 with acute or convalescent COVID-19.

This chain joins TRBV9 and TRBJ1-1; D not certain. This CDR3 is 10 amino acids long. Germline V lookup: CDR1 SGDLS, CDR2 YYNGEE. V was pared by 7 bases and J by 8 bases, with 9 bases between. The CDR3 sequence is CASEEGEAFF. CDR3 nucleotides: TGTGCCAGCGAGGAGGGAGAAGCTTTCTTT.

This clone has just one count. The V and J genes are TRBV6-2 or TRBV6-3 and TRBJ2-2; 8 bases align to TRBD1. Germline-derived CDR1 and CDR2 are MNHEY and SVGEGT. The CDR3 totals 15 residues. V lost 4 bases and J lost 6; bases outside the gene matches: 7. The CDR3 protein is CASSFPLDRAGELFF. Here the CDR3 DNA reads TGTGCCAGCAGTTTCCCCCTGGACAGGGCCGGGGAGCTGTTTTTT.

The V gene is TRBV3-1 (or the pseudogene TRBV3-2), the J gene TRBJ2-5; tentative D call: TRBD2 (6 bases). This CDR3 comprises 13 residues. V lost 8 bases, J lost 0 bases, and 10 bases lay in between. The germline V gene encodes CDR1 LGHDT and CDR2 YNNKEL (reference sequence). CDR3 loop: CASGSGYQETQYF. CDR3 coding DNA: TGTGCCAGCGGTAGCGGTTACCAAGAGACCCAGTACTTC.

This chain links TRBV18 with TRBJ2-7, with 8 bases lining up with TRBD1. The CDR3 is 14 amino acids. The V gene's germline CDR1 is KGHSH and CDR2 LQKENI. V lost 3 bases to trimming and J lost 2 bases; unmatched junction nucleotides: 3. This CDR3 is CASSPGQGTYEQYF. CDR3 bases: TGTGCCAGCTCACCTGGACAGGGAACCTACGAGCAGTACTTC.

The chain links TRBV10-1 to TRBJ2-3; 9 bases are shared with TRBD1. Germline values: CDR1 WNHNN, CDR2 SYGVQD (reference sequence). The CDR3 loop spans 15 amino acids. V lost 5 bases, J lost 3 bases, and 6 bases stayed unmatched. In DNA, the CDR3 is TGCGCCAGCAGTCGTACAGGGGGCAAGACAGATACGCAGTATTTT. Its protein is CASSRTGGKTDTQYF.

The gene calls are TRBV5-1 and TRBJ1-2; D is ambiguous. Deletions cut 2 bases from V and 3 bases from J, with 11 bases between. Germline-derived CDR1 and CDR2 are SGHRS and YFSETQ. The CDR3 sequence is 14 residues long. CDR3 coding DNA: TGCGCCAGCAGCTTTACCAGTCGTGACTATGGCTACACCTTC. Protein product: CASSFTSRDYGYTF.

The rearrangement links TRBV29-1 to TRBJ2-1; 10 bases line up with TRBD2. The CDR3 length is 14 residues. V lost 6 bases, J lost 6 bases, and 8 bases stayed unmatched. CDR1 and CDR2 from the germline V gene are SQVTM and ANQGSEA. DNA of the CDR3: TGCAGCGTCGGGGCGGCTAGCGGGGGCAATGAGCAGTTCTTC. Residues: CSVGAASGGNEQFF.

This clone came up many times. The V and J genes are TRBV11-3 and TRBJ2-1; 8 bases match TRBD2. The CDR3 contains 16 residues. The V gene end was trimmed by 1 base and the J gene end by 5 bases; junction bases not matched to a gene: 7. CDR1 is SGHNT, CDR2 YENEEA, per germline. Written as DNA, the CDR3 is TGTGCCAGCAGCTTAGGAACTAGCGGATACCACAATGAGCAGTTCTTC. Its protein is CASSLGTSGYHNEQFF.

The chain uses TRBV6-1 and TRBJ2-3, with TRBD1 identical over 9 bases. Trimming at V came to 2 bases and at J to 2 bases, leaving 8 bases not matched to a gene. The CDR3 spans 17 residues. The germline V gene has CDR1 MNHNS and CDR2 SASEGT. CDR3: CASSEQTGTGYTDTQYF. The CDR3 bases are TGTGCCAGCAGTGAACAAACGGGGACAGGGTACACAGATACGCAGTATTTT.

The CDR3 is CASSEGANTEAFF. In DNA form, the CDR3 reads TGTGCCAGCAGCGAGGGGGCTAACACTGAAGCTTTCTTT. This rearrangement joins TRBV2 to TRBJ1-1; TRBD1 agrees at 7 bases. CDR1 and CDR2 from the germline V gene are SNHLY and FYNNEI. The CDR3 totals 13 residues. With V trimmed by 6 bases and J by 2 bases, 3 bases remained unmatched.

The V gene is TRBV18, the J gene TRBJ2-2, with a weak D call TRBD2 (7 bases). The CDR3 has 15 residues. Germline V gene lookup returns CDR1 KGHSH and CDR2 LQKENI. V was clipped by 2 bases and J by 5 bases, with 12 bases between them. For the CDR3, the DNA is TGTGCCAGCTCACCATCACAGGGAGGGACCGGGGAGCTGTTTTTT. The encoded protein is CASSPSQGGTGELFF.

This chain links TRBV5-1 with TRBJ1-6, with D tentatively TRBD1 (6 bases). The CDR3 contains 17 residues. Germline CDR1 and CDR2: SGHRS and YFSETQ. V lost 3 bases to trimming and J lost 7 bases, with 20 bases between them. In DNA form, the CDR3 reads TGCGCCAGCAGCTCAAAGACAGGACAGCGCGCGAATTCACCCCTCCACTTT. Encoded protein: CASSSKTGQRANSPLHF.

The J gene is TRBJ2-2, the V gene TRBV4-3, with 7 bases fitting TRBD1. Germline lookup yields CDR1 LGHNA and CDR2 YSLEER. V lost 0 bases to trimming and J lost 2 bases; unmatched junction nucleotides: 6. The CDR3 loop spans 17 amino acids. The CDR3 protein is CASSQEGQRINTGELFF. The CDR3 DNA sequence: TGCGCCAGCAGCCAAGAGGGACAGCGCATTAACACCGGGGAGCTGTTTTTT.

The chain couples TRBV28 to TRBJ2-5, with D maybe TRBD2 (6 bases). The CDR3 sequence is 13 residues long. Trimming took 2 bases from V and 6 from J, leaving 10 bases between them. The V gene's germline CDR1 is MDHEN and CDR2 SYDVKM. In DNA, the CDR3 is TGTGCCAGCAGTTTAGGAGGGCGACAGACCCAGTACTTC. This gives the protein CASSLGGRQTQYF.

The chain uses TRBV19 and TRBJ1-1; maybe TRBD1 (5 bases). This CDR3 has 16 amino acids. The germline V gene has CDR1 LNHDA and CDR2 SQIVND (reference sequence). V was cut by 3 bases and J by 2 bases, with 16 bases left in between. The CDR3 nucleotides read TGTGCCAGTAGTATGTCCCACAGGCAGGGAAACACTGAAGCTTTCTTT. Protein sequence: CASSMSHRQGNTEAFF.

The V and J genes are TRBV25-1 and TRBJ2-7; TRBD1 might be the D (5 bases). The V gene's germline CDR1 is MGHDK and CDR2 SYGVNS. This CDR3 is 17 amino acids long. V lost 4 bases and J lost 7, with 26 bases in between. The CDR3 sequence is CASSVVPGRASQREQYV. The CDR3 coding sequence is TGTGCCAGCAGTGTTGTCCCGGGCAGGGCATCCCAGAGGGAGCAGTACGTC.

The chain recombines TRBV6-5 with TRBJ2-7; 7 bases agree with TRBD1. The CDR3 runs to 15 residues. J was trimmed by 0 bases and V by 10 bases; bases with no gene match: 12. Germline V lookup: CDR1 MNHEY, CDR2 SVGAGI. In nucleotides, the CDR3 is TGTGCCACGATGTACAGGGGCCGATTCTCCTACGAGCAGTACGTC. Residues: CATMYRGRFSYEQYV.

The CDR3 coding sequence is TGTGCCAGCAGCTTGTTTGGCGGGAGCTCCTACAATGAGCAGTTCTTC. Amino acid sequence: CASSLFGGSSYNEQFF. The chain links TRBV5-4 to TRBJ2-1, with TRBD2 matching 7 bases. The V gene's germline CDR1 is SGHNT and CDR2 YYREEE (reference sequence). V gave up 1 base and J gave up 0 bases; unmatched junction bases: 4. The CDR3 covers 16 residues.

This rearrangement joins TRBV4-1 to TRBJ2-1; possibly TRBD2 for D (6 bases). Germline CDR1 is MGHRA and CDR2 is YSYEKL. The CDR3 consists of 18 residues. The V end lost 1 base, the J end lost 0 bases, and 16 bases lay between the germline ends. The CDR3: CASSQVLSAGISYNEQFF. DNA of the CDR3: TGCGCCAGCAGCCAAGTACTCTCGGCGGGGATCTCCTACAATGAGCAGTTCTTC.

J is TRBJ2-7 and V is TRBV6-6; D is perhaps TRBD1 (5 bases). CDR3 length equals 13 residues. Germline assignment: CDR1 MNHNY and CDR2 SVGAGI (reference sequence). Trimming pared 6 bases from V and 7 bases from J, leaving 16 bases between. CDR3 DNA: TGTGCCAGCAGCCCGACAGCACAGAGAGAGCAGTACTTC. This translates into CASSPTAQREQYF.

In its sample, this clone was seen once. The J gene is TRBJ2-1, the V gene TRBV9, with D possibly TRBD2 on 6 matching bases. The V gene's germline CDR1 is SGDLS and CDR2 YYNGEE. The CDR3 sequence is 12 residues long. Deletions cut 4 bases from V and 12 bases from J, with 14 bases between. Here the CDR3 DNA reads TGTGCCAGCAGCCCATCCGGGACTTCGCAGTTCTTC. It encodes CASSPSGTSQFF.

The chain combines TRBV2 with TRBJ2-5, with TRBD1 matching 8 bases. Germline loops: CDR1 SNHLY, CDR2 FYNNEI. The V segment lost 7 bases and the J segment 4 bases; nucleotides outside the gene matches: 11. This CDR3 is built from 15 residues. The CDR3 sequence: CASTLLRGRGETQYF. The CDR3 coding sequence is TGTGCCAGCACCTTACTCAGGGGGCGCGGAGAGACCCAGTACTTC.

The genes are TRBV27 and TRBJ2-5; D call uncertain. The V gene lost 6 bases and the J gene lost 1 base, with 18 bases spanning the gap. Germline loops: CDR1 MNHEY, CDR2 SMNVEV (reference sequence). The CDR3 totals 16 residues. CDR3 sequence: CASSPLLLGFQETQYF. CDR3 DNA: TGTGCCAGCAGCCCTTTACTCTTGGGCTTCCAAGAGACCCAGTACTTC.

This clone was observed a few times. This chain connects TRBV18 to TRBJ2-7, with a weak D call TRBD1 (6 bases). The ends were cut back, 5 bases at V and 6 bases at J, with 17 bases in the middle. Germline V gives CDR1 KGHSH, CDR2 LQKENI. This CDR3 has 14 amino acids. The CDR3 nucleotides read TGTGCCAGCTCAGTTCAAAAGGGGGAGAGCGAGCAGTACTTC. Its translation: CASSVQKGESEQYF.

The V call is TRBV7-8, the J call TRBJ1-2, with 7 bases matching TRBD1. The germline CDR1 and CDR2 sequences are SGHVS and FQNEAQ. The length of the CDR3 is 13 residues. With 4 bases clipped from V and 7 bases from J, the junction kept 6 bases outside the gene matches. The DNA for the CDR3 is TGTGCCAGCAGCTACGGACAGGAATTTGGCTACACCTTC. The encoded protein is CASSYGQEFGYTF.

The chain links TRBV27 to TRBJ2-3; D is unresolved. Trimming removed 0 bases from V and 0 bases from J, with 10 bases in between. The CDR3 contains 16 residues. Germline CDR1 reads MNHEY; CDR2 reads SMNVEV (reference sequence). CDR3 DNA: TGTGCCAGCAGTTTATCCTATTATCATAGCACAGATACGCAGTATTTT. It codes for CASSLSYYHSTDTQYF.

In DNA form, the CDR3 reads TGTGCCAGCTCACCAGTCGGACACCAACAAGAGACCCAGTACTTC. Translating gives CASSPVGHQQETQYF. The chain combines TRBV18 with TRBJ2-5, with a tentative D call TRBD1 (5 bases). Looked up from germline, CDR1 is KGHSH and CDR2 is LQKENI. The CDR3 runs 15 residues. Deletions cut 2 bases from V and 2 bases from J, with 12 bases between.

The CDR3 DNA sequence: TGTGCCAGCAGCTTAGGACAGGGACGTGAAAAACTGTTTTTT. Protein sequence: CASSLGQGREKLFF. J is TRBJ1-4 and V is TRBV7-9, with 7 positions matching TRBD1. V shed 1 base, J shed 7 bases, and the junction held 3 bases outside the gene matches. The CDR3 consists of 14 residues. Germline CDR1 and CDR2: SEHNR and FQNEAQ (reference sequence).

This clone has more than one count but fewer than ten. The chain is built from TRBV3-1 (or the pseudogene TRBV3-2) and TRBJ1-6; D might be TRBD1 (5 bases). CDR1 and CDR2 from the germline V gene are LGHDT and YNNKEL (reference sequence). The CDR3 has 13 residues. Trimming took 6 bases from V and 8 from J, leaving 11 bases between them. CDR3 residues: CASRGIQDSPLHF. The CDR3 nucleotides are TGTGCCAGCAGAGGGATACAGGATTCACCCCTCCACTTT.

The V gene is TRBV2, the J gene TRBJ1-5, with 7 bases fitting TRBD1. The J segment lost 6 bases and the V segment lost 4 bases, leaving 6 bases of the junction unmatched. Germline CDR1 reads SNHLY; CDR2 reads FYNNEI. The CDR3 is 14 amino acids. CDR3 residues: CASSAGTVGQPQHF. The CDR3 DNA reads TGTGCCAGCAGTGCCGGGACAGTGGGTCAGCCCCAGCATTTT. Full variable domain (missing parts from reference TRBV2 and TRBJ1-5): EPEVTQTPSHQVTQMGQEVILRCVPISNHLYFYWYRQILGQKVEFLVSFYNNEISEKSEIFDDQFSVERPDGSNFTLKIRSTKLEDSAMYFCASSAGTVGQPQHFGDGTRLSIL.

About this clone: An end of the junction does not agree with germline; a read error may underlie this. The chain combines TRBV14 with TRBJ1-1; 9 bases match TRBD1. Per germline, CDR1 SGHDN and CDR2 FVKESK. The CDR3 length is 15 residues. CDR3 nucleotide sequence: TGTGCCAGCAGCCAAGACGCCCCGGACAGGGGAGTGCGCTACTTT. Translated: CASSQDAPDRGVRYF.

V gene TRBV2 combines with J gene TRBJ2-1, with TRBD2 identical over 10 bases. Germline V gives CDR1 SNHLY, CDR2 FYNNEI. The CDR3 length is 14 residues. Germline trimming cut 6 bases from V and 7 bases from J; bases unmatched to any gene: 6. For the CDR3, the DNA is TGTGCCAGCAGGGGACTAGCGAAGAGAAATGAGCAGTTCTTC. As protein: CASRGLAKRNEQFF.